A single T cell receptor beta chain is shown here with its context. These data are taken from a study of T cells expressing NK-cell markers. Study-wide context: There were seven HCMV-seropositive donors and one seronegative donor among the eight sequenced.

TCRdb reprocessed the 5' RACE reads and stores each CDR3 protein as one record, lacking DNA. The sample's table shows 200,000 to 300,000 distinct CDR3 sequences. Germline-derived CDR1 and CDR2 are SNHLY and FYNNEI. This CDR3 contains 12 residues. The J gene is TRBJ2-7, the V gene TRBV2. This sequence originates from a woman aged 18 to 69 in good health. Sequencing was done on a sample of blood T cells: a sorted CD56 or NKG2C T cell subset, CD4+ or CD8+ T cells, or bulk PBMC T cells (not recorded which). CDR3 region: CASRSGEYEQYF.